This TCR beta chain was recovered during a study of OX40 agonist ivuxolimab in advanced cancers. The method was immunoSEQ multiplex PCR; TCRdb's version includes in-frame clones alone and lacks a portion of them. The data contain tens of thousands of clones, roughly nine tenths of them seen just once; the ten biggest clones take up over 9.5%. Trimming at V came to 7 bases and at J to 7 bases, leaving 13 bases not matched to a gene. The length of the CDR3 is 16 residues. Germline CDR1 MDHEN, CDR2 SYDVKM. The chain employs TRBV28 and TRBJ1-6; 7 bases fit TRBD1. The sample here was CD4+ or CD8+ T cells sorted from blood, taken in a trial of the OX40 agonist ivuxolimab. The clonotype comes from an adult with an advanced solid tumor such as melanoma, head and neck, liver or kidney cancer. This chain's CDR3 is CASIRDGTAINSPLHF. CDR3 bases: TGTGCCAGCATTCGAGACGGGACAGCAATAAATTCACCCCTCCACTTT.